Below, 23 T cell receptor beta chains from the same sample are listed, as sequenced in a study of cytomegalovirus exposure and HLA in healthy donors. It was with 60 Vbeta and 13 Jbeta primers that the PCR ran. This table comes from immunoSEQ multiplex PCR, and its TCRdb copy is limited to in-frame clones, with some not included. The sample lists tens of thousands of clones, over 55% occurring once. Sequenced material: PBMCs. The receptors derive from a woman in her twenties or thirties in good health and CMV-seronegative.

The genes are TRBV5-4 and TRBJ2-5; maybe TRBD2 (6 bases). The CDR3 consists of 16 residues. V lost 4 bases and J 4 bases, leaving 20 bases between the germline ends. Germline lookup yields CDR1 SGHNT and CDR2 YYREEE (reference sequence). The CDR3 bases are TGTGCCAGCAGCAAACCTGCGGGGCTAGCGATAGAGACCCAGTACTTC. Translating gives CASSKPAGLAIETQYF. Full variable domain (missing parts from reference TRBV5-4 and TRBJ2-5): ETGVTQSPTHLIKTRGQQVTLRCSSQSGHNTVSWYQQALGQGPQFIFQYYREEENGRGNFPPRFSGLQFPNYSSELNVNALELDDSALYLCASSKPAGLAIETQYFGPGTRLLVL.

V gene TRBV28 combines with J gene TRBJ2-1, with a possible D match to TRBD2 (5 bases). CDR1 and CDR2 (germline): MDHEN, SYDVKM. Trimming cost V 5 bases and J 15 bases, with 20 bases left between them. This CDR3 contains 13 residues. CDR3 nucleotide sequence: TGTGCCAGCAGTCCCAATCCGGGATCAATGTGGTTCTTC. It yields the protein CASSPNPGSMWFF. Looking up the rest from reference TRBV28 and TRBJ2-1 gives the full variable domain: DVKVTQSSRYLVKRTGEKVFLECVQDMDHENMFWYRQDPGLGLRLIYFSYDVKMKEKGDIPEGYSVSREKKERFSLILESASTNQTSMYLCASSPNPGSMWFFGPGTRLTVL.

This chain joins TRBV15 and TRBJ1-1; 8 bases map to TRBD1. The V and J ends lost 1 base and 4 bases, in that order; junction bases with no gene match: 8. This CDR3 has 16 residues. Germline V gives CDR1 LNHNV, CDR2 YYDKDF (reference sequence). The CDR3 DNA follows: TGTGCCACCAGCAGAGGGGACAGGAGGCAGGGCACTGAAGCTTTCTTT. Protein: CATSRGDRRQGTEAFF.

The chain joins TRBV11-2 to TRBJ1-1; D uncertain. This CDR3 contains 12 residues. Germline V lookup: CDR1 SGHAT, CDR2 FQNNGV. The V end lost 1 base, the J end lost 10 bases, and 10 bases lay between the germline ends. The CDR3 nucleotides are TGTGCCAGCAGCTTAGTGAGACAAATAGCTTTCTTT. Translating it yields CASSLVRQIAFF.

V gene TRBV27 combines with J gene TRBJ2-4, with 8 bases lining up with TRBD1. Trimming removed 6 bases from V and 10 bases from J; junction bases left unmatched: 8. Germline lookup yields CDR1 MNHEY and CDR2 SMNVEV (reference sequence). CDR3 length equals 13 residues. Here the CDR3 reads CASSSPRTGIQYF. The CDR3 nucleotides are TGTGCCAGCAGCTCCCCCCGGACAGGGATTCAGTACTTC.

The V call is TRBV6-4, the J call TRBJ1-1; 10 positions match TRBD1. The germline CDR1 and CDR2 sequences are MRHNA and SNTAGT. V lost 6 bases, J lost 4 bases, and 8 bases stayed unmatched. This CDR3 has 15 amino acids. The CDR3 sequence is CASSAGTGAGTEAFF. CDR3 bases: TGTGCCAGCAGCGCCGGGACAGGGGCTGGCACTGAAGCTTTCTTT.

This clone showed up just once. The rearrangement joins TRBV2 to TRBJ1-2; 11 bases agree with TRBD1. Germline CDR1 SNHLY, CDR2 FYNNEI. This CDR3 has 14 amino acids. V lost 6 bases to trimming and J lost 4 bases; unmatched junction nucleotides: 4. In DNA form, the CDR3 reads TGTGCCAGCAGGGGGACAGGGGGAATCTATGGCTACACCTTC. This translates into CASRGTGGIYGYTF.

Written as DNA, the CDR3 is TGTGCCAGCAGCTGGGACAGGGGCGGGAATGAAAAACTGTTTTTT. Translating it yields CASSWDRGGNEKLFF. V usage is TRBV5-6 and J usage is TRBJ1-4, with 10 bases that match TRBD1. V was clipped by 3 bases and J by 5 bases; unmatched bases: 4. The CDR3 spans 15 residues. Germline V gene lookup returns CDR1 SGHDT and CDR2 YYEEEE.

The chain has TRBV12-5 and TRBJ1-2; the D gene is possibly TRBD1 (5 bases). V was clipped by 2 bases and J by 3 bases, with 7 bases between them. The CDR3 extends over 13 amino acids. Germline V gene data show CDR1 as LGHNT and CDR2 as FRNRAP. CDR3 loop: CASGLLGDYGYTF. Written as DNA, the CDR3 is TGTGCTAGTGGTTTGTTAGGGGACTATGGCTACACCTTC.

The V gene is TRBV5-1, the J gene TRBJ1-2; 8 bases are a match to TRBD1. J lost 2 bases, V lost 3 bases, and 3 bases had no gene match. Per the germline V gene, CDR1 is SGHRS and CDR2 is YFSETQ. This CDR3 has 14 residues. As DNA, the CDR3 is TGCGCCAGCAGCTCAACAGGGGGAAACTATGGCTACACCTTC. The encoded protein is CASSSTGGNYGYTF.

J is TRBJ1-1 and V is TRBV7-9; D is uncertain. This CDR3 is 14 amino acids long. Germline CDR1 is SEHNR and CDR2 is FQNEAQ (reference sequence). Trimming left V 5 bases short and J 0 bases short, with 10 bases between. The CDR3 region is CASSTQQMNTEAFF. The CDR3, as DNA: TGTGCCAGCAGCACACAGCAGATGAACACTGAAGCTTTCTTT.

In this sample, this clone turned up a few times. J is TRBJ1-3 and V is TRBV25-1; no definite D call. V was shortened by 5 bases and J by 0 bases, with 5 bases between the two germline ends. Germline V gives CDR1 MGHDK, CDR2 SYGVNS. The length of the CDR3 is 13 residues. The CDR3 sequence: CASSLDSGNTIYF. The CDR3 region has the DNA TGTGCCAGCAGTCTAGACTCTGGAAACACCATATATTTT. Looking up the rest from reference TRBV25-1 and TRBJ1-3 gives the full variable domain: EADIYQTPRYLVIGTGKKITLECSQTMGHDKMYWYQQDPGMELHLIHYSYGVNSTEKGDLSSESTVSRIRTEHFPLTLESARPSHTSQYLCASSLDSGNTIYFGEGSWLTVV.

The chain carries TRBV28 and TRBJ2-5, with D possibly matching TRBD1 (5 bases). The CDR3 consists of 14 residues. CDR1 is MDHEN, CDR2 SYDVKM, per germline. V gave up 2 bases and J gave up 1 base, with 8 bases separating them. CDR3 DNA sequence: TGTGCCAGCAGTTTAACACAGGTCCAAGAGACCCAGTACTTC. Its protein product is CASSLTQVQETQYF.

The J gene is TRBJ2-7, the V gene TRBV7-8; D is possibly TRBD1 (6 bases). The length of the CDR3 is 14 residues. The ends were cut back, 8 bases at V and 0 bases at J, with 14 bases in the middle. Germline CDR1 reads SGHVS; CDR2 reads FQNEAQ. The CDR3 region has the DNA TGTGCCAGCTGGGGGCCCTTTAGCTCCTACGAGCAGTACTTC. It is translated as CASWGPFSSYEQYF.

The J gene is TRBJ2-7, the V gene TRBV7-9, with D possibly matching TRBD2 (6 bases). This CDR3 comprises 13 residues. Looked up from germline, CDR1 is SEHNR and CDR2 is FQNEAQ (reference sequence). The V end lost 0 bases, the J end lost 9 bases, and 12 bases lay between the germline ends. Written as DNA, the CDR3 is TGTGCCAGCAGCTTAGCCGGTTCGGGGGTGCAGTACTTC. It specifies CASSLAGSGVQYF.

This chain connects TRBV4-1 to TRBJ1-1, with 8 bases aligning to TRBD1. This CDR3 contains 14 residues. After removal of 2 bases from V and 6 bases from J, the junction contained 5 bases not matched to a gene. The germline V gene has CDR1 MGHRA and CDR2 YSYEKL. The CDR3, as DNA: TGCGCCAGCAGCCAACCAGGACAGGGCCCTGAAGCTTTCTTT. The encoded protein is CASSQPGQGPEAFF.

This chain joins TRBV5-1 and TRBJ2-3, with 7 nucleotides matching TRBD1. Germline V gene sequence: CDR1 SGHRS, CDR2 YFSETQ. Germline trimming cut 1 base from V and 1 base from J; bases unmatched to any gene: 6. The CDR3 covers 16 residues. CDR3 sequence (DNA): TGCGCCAGCAGCTTGAGGGCTGGACAGGGCACAGATACGCAGTATTTT. The encoded protein is CASSLRAGQGTDTQYF.

This chain links TRBV9 with TRBJ1-2; a possible D gene is TRBD1 (5 bases). Trimming cost V 3 bases and J 1 base, with 13 bases left between them. The CDR3 length is 15 residues. The V gene's germline CDR1 is SGDLS and CDR2 YYNGEE. Written as DNA, the CDR3 is TGTGCCAGCAGCGGCCAGGGCCCCTTTAACTATGGCTACACCTTC. Encoded protein: CASSGQGPFNYGYTF.

CDR3 protein: CASTASGGAPQETQYF. CDR3 in DNA: TGCGCCAGCACCGCTAGCGGGGGGGCTCCCCAAGAGACCCAGTACTTC. The chain has TRBV5-1 and TRBJ2-5; 12 nucleotides match TRBD2. The trim removed 6 bases at V and 1 base at J, leaving 7 bases unmatched. The CDR3 is 16 amino acids. Germline CDR1 and CDR2: SGHRS and YFSETQ.

The rearrangement uses TRBV7-9 and TRBJ1-3; TRBD1 matches at 7 bases. The germline V gene encodes CDR1 SEHNR and CDR2 FQNEAQ (reference sequence). The CDR3 has 16 amino acids. V lost 3 bases, J lost 4 bases, and 9 bases stayed unmatched. Here the CDR3 DNA reads TGTGCCAGCAGCTTTGTTGTACAGGGGTCGGGAAACACCATATATTTT. Translating gives CASSFVVQGSGNTIYF.

This clone showed up just a few times. The chain is built from TRBV7-8 and TRBJ2-5, with 8 bases aligning to TRBD1. Germline V gives CDR1 SGHVS, CDR2 FQNEAQ. The CDR3 is 15 residues long. V was pared by 5 bases and J by 4 bases, with 9 bases of the junction left unmatched. In DNA, the CDR3 is TGTGCCAGCAGCCTTTCGACGACAGGGGTAGAGACCCAGTACTTC. Translation gives CASSLSTTGVETQYF. Full variable domain (missing parts from reference TRBV7-8 and TRBJ2-5): GAGVSQSPRYKVAKRGQDVALRCDPISGHVSLFWYQQALGQGPEFLTYFQNEAQLDKSGLPSDRFFAERPEGSVSTLKIQRTQQEDSAVYLCASSLSTTGVETQYFGPGTRLLVL.

The V call is TRBV7-9, the J call TRBJ1-5; no clear D. The V end was cut by 8 bases, the J end by 7 bases, with 12 bases between. Germline values: CDR1 SEHNR, CDR2 FQNEAQ (reference sequence). The CDR3 length is 12 residues. The CDR3 loop is CASGYPGQPQHF. CDR3 DNA sequence: TGTGCCAGCGGATACCCGGGGCAGCCCCAGCATTTT.

This clone was counted between two and nine times. The gene calls are TRBV6-1 and TRBJ2-7, with D tentatively TRBD1 (5 bases). V lost 2 bases, J lost 3 bases, and 8 bases lay in between. The germline gives CDR1 MNHNS, CDR2 SASEGT. The CDR3 sequence is 13 residues long. CDR3 amino acids: CASSERQLYEQYF. The CDR3 DNA follows: TGTGCCAGCAGTGAAAGACAGCTCTACGAGCAGTACTTC.